This is a list of T cell receptor beta chains from one sample in a study of T cell responses to AZD1222 COVID-19 vaccine. The assay was immunoSEQ multiplex PCR, and TCRdb's table has in-frame clones only and misses some. The sample data list under 150,000 clones. Sequencing was carried out using peripheral blood. These receptors came from an adult in good health. The CDR3 runs from the conserved cysteine through the conserved F or W. D genes are given only for firm matches.

d_call | j_call | v_call | cdr3_nt | cdr3_aa
. | TRBJ2-7 | TRBV5-1 | TGCGCCAGCAGCCTCGACTACTACGAGCAGTACTTC | CASSLDYYEQYF
. | TRBJ1-2 | TRBV19 | TGTGCCAGTAGTTCAGCAGGGCGGGATGGCTACACCTTC | CASSSAGRDGYTF
. | TRBJ1-2 | TRBV6-5 | TGTGCCAGCAAAAGGGGGTCGTATGGCTACACCTTC | CASKRGSYGYTF
. | TRBJ1-5 | TRBV12-3/TRBV12-4 | TGTGCCAGCAGTTTATCCCTCAATCAGCCCCAGCATTTT | CASSLSLNQPQHF
. | TRBJ1-4 | TRBV21-1 | TGTGCCAGCAATAGGGGCGCGAAGGCTAATGAAAAACTGTTTTTT | CASNRGAKANEKLFF
. | TRBJ1-2 | TRBV30 | TGTGCCTGGAAAAATTTTGTAGCCGGCTACACCTTC | CAWKNFVAGYTF
TRBD2 | TRBJ2-2 | TRBV19 | TGTGCCAGTAGGACGGGGGGAACCGGGGAGCTGTTTTTT | CASRTGGTGELFF
TRBD1 | TRBJ2-2 | TRBV4-1 | TGCGCCAGCAGCTATTCACAGGGGGCGACCGGGGAGCTGTTTTTT | CASSYSQGATGELFF
TRBD2 | TRBJ2-3 | TRBV5-1 | TGCGCCAGCAGCTTGGGACTAGCGGGGGGGCTAGACGATACGCAGTATTTT | CASSLGLAGGLDDTQYF
. | TRBJ1-2 | TRBV5-6 | TGTGCCAGCAGCTTGGGGGGATCCTCTAATGGCTACACCTTC | CASSLGGSSNGYTF
. | TRBJ2-3 | TRBV18 | TGTGCCAGCTCACCAAGTGGCAGGGGACCGACAGATACGCAGTATTTT | CASSPSGRGPTDTQYF
. | TRBJ2-7 | TRBV21-1 | TGTGCCAGCAGCCGACCGGTCAGGGGGGGCTCCTACGAGCAGTACTTC | CASSRPVRGGSYEQYF
. | TRBJ1-1 | TRBV6-5 | TGTGCCAGCAGTCACCGGCCCTTCAACGCTGAAGCTTTCTTT | CASSHRPFNAEAFF
. | TRBJ1-3 | TRBV29-1 | TGCAGCGTTGAACAGGACGCTGGAAACACCATATATTTT | CSVEQDAGNTIYF
TRBD1 | TRBJ1-4 | TRBV28 | TGTGCCAGCAGTACTAGCGCGACAGGGTCTTGGGAAAAACTGTTTTTT | CASSTSATGSWEKLFF
. | TRBJ1-6 | TRBV6-6 | TGTGCCAGCAGTTACTCGTCAGGGGCGCGTAATTCACCCCTCCACTTT | CASSYSSGARNSPLHF
. | TRBJ1-1 | TRBV6-2/TRBV6-3 | TGTGCCAGCAGTTACTCCAGAGGGGTAACTGAAGCTTTCTTT | CASSYSRGVTEAFF
TRBD2 | TRBJ2-7 | TRBV4-2 | TGTGCCAGCAGCTCCGGGACTAGCTACGAGCAGTACTTC | CASSSGTSYEQYF
. | TRBJ1-4 | TRBV19 | TGTGCCAGTAGTATGGATCGTTTTGGGGAAAAACTGTTTTTT | CASSMDRFGEKLFF
. | TRBJ1-1 | TRBV7-8 | TGTGCCAGCAGCTGGTCCGGGACTGAAGCTTTCTTT | CASSWSGTEAFF
. | TRBJ1-2 | TRBV21-1 | TGTGCCAGCAGCTCCACAGGGAGCTATGGCTACACCTTC | CASSSTGSYGYTF
TRBD1 | TRBJ2-3 | TRBV6-2/TRBV6-3 | TGTGCCAGCAGTTGGGGACAGGGTCGCACAGATACGCAGTATTTT | CASSWGQGRTDTQYF
. | TRBJ1-4 | TRBV28 | TGTGCCAGCACAAGCAGGAGGGAAAAACTGTTTTTT | CASTSRREKLFF
. | TRBJ1-1 | TRBV12-3/TRBV12-4 | TGTGCCAGCAGTCTGACAGGTTCAATAGAAGCTTTCTTT | CASSLTGSIEAFF
TRBD2 | TRBJ2-3 | TRBV6-5 | TGTGCCACCCGTATAGCGGGGAGGGAAGATACGCAGTATTTT | CATRIAGREDTQYF
TRBD2 | TRBJ2-3 | TRBV5-1 | TGCGCCAGCAGCCGATGGGGACTAGCGGGGGCCCCTAGCACAGATACGCAGTATTTT | CASSRWGLAGAPSTDTQYF
TRBD2 | TRBJ2-7 | TRBV11-2 | TGTGCCAGCAGCTTCTCGGCGGGGGGCTACGAGCAGTACTTC | CASSFSAGGYEQYF
TRBD1 | TRBJ1-1 | TRBV12-3/TRBV12-4 | TGTGCCAGCAGGTTATCAGGGGGTGGTGAAGCTTTCTTT | CASRLSGGGEAFF
TRBD1 | TRBJ1-4 | TRBV7-9 | TGTGCCAGCAGCTTAGTCGGGACAGGAACTAAACTGTTTTTT | CASSLVGTGTKLFF
. | TRBJ1-1 | TRBV6-1 | TGTGCCAGCAGTGAAGAAAGAACAGGCCCTAACACTGAAGCTTTCTTT | CASSEERTGPNTEAFF
. | TRBJ2-6 | TRBV7-3 | TGTGCCAGCAGCCTGGGTGCGGCTGGGGCCAACGTCCTGACTTTC | CASSLGAAGANVLTF
. | TRBJ1-3 | TRBV7-2 | TGTGCCAGCAGCTTCGCCTCTGGAAACACCATATATTTT | CASSFASGNTIYF
. | TRBJ1-1 | TRBV19 | TGTGCCAGCGGGAATATGAACACTGAAGCTTTCTTT | CASGNMNTEAFF
. | TRBJ2-5 | TRBV30 | TGTGCCTGGAGGTCGAGGACGACCCAGTACTTC | CAWRSRTTQYF
TRBD2 | TRBJ2-5 | TRBV7-2 | TGTGCCAGCAGCTTAGTTCCAGCGGGGGGGCAGGAGACCCAGTACTTC | CASSLVPAGGQETQYF
. | TRBJ1-2 | TRBV14 | TGTGCCAGCAGCCAAGTCATTGGGTGGGCAGGAGGCTACACCTTC | CASSQVIGWAGGYTF
TRBD2 | TRBJ2-1 | TRBV5-1 | TGCGCCAGCAGCTTGACTAGCGGGGCGAGCTCCTACAATGAGCAGTTCTTC | CASSLTSGASSYNEQFF
TRBD1 | TRBJ2-5 | TRBV6-4 | TGTGCCAGCAGTGACCCCGAAGAAAAGGGGGCGCAGAAAAGAGAGACCCAGTACTTC | CASSDPEEKGAQKRETQYF
TRBD1 | TRBJ2-3 | TRBV3-1/TRBV3-2 | TGTGCCAGCAGCCATCTTCCCCCGGGACAGGGTCCAGATACGCAGTATTTT | CASSHLPPGQGPDTQYF
TRBD1 | TRBJ1-1 | TRBV7-9 | TGTGCCAGCAGCTTAAATAGCAGGGGGGACACTGAAGCTTTCTTT | CASSLNSRGDTEAFF
TRBD1 | TRBJ1-4 | TRBV7-8 | TGTGCCAGCAACCCTGGGACAGGGCTTAATGAAAAACTGTTTTTT | CASNPGTGLNEKLFF
. | TRBJ2-1 | TRBV12-3/TRBV12-4 | TGTGCCAGCAGCCATAGCGTCAATGAGCAGTTCTTC | CASSHSVNEQFF
. | TRBJ1-1 | TRBV29-1 | TGCAGCGTTGCGGGGCAAGGTGAAGCTTTCTTT | CSVAGQGEAFF
. | TRBJ1-2 | TRBV15 | TGTGCCACCAGCAGAAACAGGGTTGGGCTTAGCTACACCTTC | CATSRNRVGLSYTF
. | TRBJ2-1 | TRBV5-6 | TGTGCCAGCAGCTTGGTCATAGGGGTCGGCAATGAGCAGTTCTTC | CASSLVIGVGNEQFF
. | TRBJ2-1 | TRBV29-1 | TGCAGCCATAACAGGGTGAGCAATGAGCAGTTCTTC | CSHNRVSNEQFF
TRBD1 | TRBJ1-4 | TRBV4-2 | TGTGCCAGCAGCAGCGGACAGGCGAGTAATGAAAAACTGTTTTTT | CASSSGQASNEKLFF
TRBD2 | TRBJ2-5 | TRBV4-2 | TGTGCCAGCAGCCAAGGACTAGCGGGGGGATTAGAGACCCAGTACTTC | CASSQGLAGGLETQYF
TRBD1 | TRBJ1-5 | TRBV7-8 | TGTGCCAGCAGCTTAAACAGGGGTAATCAGCCCCAGCATTTT | CASSLNRGNQPQHF
. | TRBJ1-3 | TRBV4-2 | TGTGCCACCAGGGGTAACACCATATATTTT | CATRGNTIYF
TRBD2 | TRBJ2-5 | TRBV4-2 | TGTGCCAGCAGCCAAGAGGCTAGCGGGGGCTTGGCCCAGTACTTC | CASSQEASGGLAQYF